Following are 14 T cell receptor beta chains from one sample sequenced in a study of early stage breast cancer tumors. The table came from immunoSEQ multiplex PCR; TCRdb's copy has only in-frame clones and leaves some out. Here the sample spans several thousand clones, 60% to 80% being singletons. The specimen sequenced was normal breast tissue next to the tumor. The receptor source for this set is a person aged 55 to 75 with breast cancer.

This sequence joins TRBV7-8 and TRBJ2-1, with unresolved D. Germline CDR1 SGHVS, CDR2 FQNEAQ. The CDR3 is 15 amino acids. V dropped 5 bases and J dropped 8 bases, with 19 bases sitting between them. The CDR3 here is CASSPLVVAGHEQFF. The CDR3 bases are TGTGCCAGCAGCCCACTGGTGGTAGCTGGCCATGAGCAGTTCTTC.

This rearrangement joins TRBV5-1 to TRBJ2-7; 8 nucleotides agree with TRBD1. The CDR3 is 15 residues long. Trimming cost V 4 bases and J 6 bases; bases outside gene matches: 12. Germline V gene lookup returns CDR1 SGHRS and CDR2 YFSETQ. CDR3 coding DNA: TGCGCCAGCAGCCGGGGTACAGGGGGAAATGGCGAGCAGTACTTC. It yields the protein CASSRGTGGNGEQYF. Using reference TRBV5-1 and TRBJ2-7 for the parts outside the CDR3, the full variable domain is KAGVTQTPRYLIKTRGQQVTLSCSPISGHRSVSWYQQTPGQGLQFLFEYFSETQRNKGNFPGRFSGRQFSNSRSEMNVSTLELGDSALYLCASSRGTGGNGEQYFGPGTRLTVT.

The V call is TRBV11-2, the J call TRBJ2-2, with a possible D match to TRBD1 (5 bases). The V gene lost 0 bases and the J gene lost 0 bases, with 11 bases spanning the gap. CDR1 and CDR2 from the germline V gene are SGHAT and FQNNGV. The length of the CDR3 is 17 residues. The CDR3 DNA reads TGTGCCAGCAGCTTAGACGGCAGGGTCTCGAACACCGGGGAGCTGTTTTTT. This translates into CASSLDGRVSNTGELFF.

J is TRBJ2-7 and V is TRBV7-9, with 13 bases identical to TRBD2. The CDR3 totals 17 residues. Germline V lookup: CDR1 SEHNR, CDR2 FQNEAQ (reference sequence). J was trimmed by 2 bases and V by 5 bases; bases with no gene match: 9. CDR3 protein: CASSAPGTSGIAYEQYF. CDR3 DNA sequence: TGTGCCAGCAGCGCCCCTGGGACTAGCGGGATCGCCTACGAGCAGTACTTC.

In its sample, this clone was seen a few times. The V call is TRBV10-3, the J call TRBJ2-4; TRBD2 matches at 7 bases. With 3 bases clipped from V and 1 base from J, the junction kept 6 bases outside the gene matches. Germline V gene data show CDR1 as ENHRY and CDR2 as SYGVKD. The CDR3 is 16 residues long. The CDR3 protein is CAISDPGLGAKNIQYF. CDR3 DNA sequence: TGTGCCATCAGTGATCCCGGACTAGGGGCCAAAAACATTCAGTACTTC.

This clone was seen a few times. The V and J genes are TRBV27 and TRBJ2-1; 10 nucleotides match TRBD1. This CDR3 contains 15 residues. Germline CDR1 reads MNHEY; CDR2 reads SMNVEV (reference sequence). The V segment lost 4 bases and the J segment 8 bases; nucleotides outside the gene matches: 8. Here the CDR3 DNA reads TGTGCCAGCAGTTCTACGACAGGGGGCCGGGATGAGCAGTTCTTC. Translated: CASSSTTGGRDEQFF.

CDR3 in amino acids: CASSGDRAVTDTQYF. The CDR3 DNA is TGTGCCAGCAGCGGCGACAGGGCCGTCACAGATACGCAGTATTTT. The V and J genes are TRBV9 and TRBJ2-3; 7 bases fit TRBD1. The trim removed 3 bases at V and 2 bases at J, leaving 6 bases unmatched. The CDR3 runs 15 residues. Germline V CDR1 and CDR2: SGDLS, YYNGEE.

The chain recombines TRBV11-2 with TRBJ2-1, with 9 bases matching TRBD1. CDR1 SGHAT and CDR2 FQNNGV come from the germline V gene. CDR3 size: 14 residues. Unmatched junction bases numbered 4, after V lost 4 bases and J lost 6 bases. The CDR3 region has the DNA TGTGCCAGCAGCTCGGGACAGGGCGGCAATGAGCAGTTCTTC. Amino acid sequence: CASSSGQGGNEQFF.

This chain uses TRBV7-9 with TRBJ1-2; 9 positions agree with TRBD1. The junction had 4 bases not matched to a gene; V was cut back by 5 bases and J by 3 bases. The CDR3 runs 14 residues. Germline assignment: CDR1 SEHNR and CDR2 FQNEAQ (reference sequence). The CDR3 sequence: CASSPTGGDYGYTF. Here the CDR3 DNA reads TGTGCCAGCAGCCCGACAGGGGGGGACTATGGCTACACCTTC.

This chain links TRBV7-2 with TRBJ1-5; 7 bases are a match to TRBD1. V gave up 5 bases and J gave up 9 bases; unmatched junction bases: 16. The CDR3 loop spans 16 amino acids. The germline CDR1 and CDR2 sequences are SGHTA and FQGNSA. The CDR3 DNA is TGTGCCAGCAGCGTCGGTGGGACAGCAAGGTTGTGGCCCCAGCATTTT. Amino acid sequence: CASSVGGTARLWPQHF.

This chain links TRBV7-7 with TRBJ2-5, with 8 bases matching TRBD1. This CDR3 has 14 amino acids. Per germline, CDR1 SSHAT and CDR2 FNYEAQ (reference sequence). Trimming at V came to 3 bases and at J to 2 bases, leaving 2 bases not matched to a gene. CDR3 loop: CASSFRTGQETQYF. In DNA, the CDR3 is TGTGCCAGCAGCTTCCGGACAGGGCAAGAGACCCAGTACTTC.

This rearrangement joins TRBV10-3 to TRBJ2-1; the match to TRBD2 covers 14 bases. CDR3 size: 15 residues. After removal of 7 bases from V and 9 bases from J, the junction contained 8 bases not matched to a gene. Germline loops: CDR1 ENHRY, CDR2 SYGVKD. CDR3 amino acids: CAIKGTSGSKGEQFF. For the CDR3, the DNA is TGTGCCATCAAAGGGACTAGCGGGAGTAAGGGTGAGCAGTTCTTC.

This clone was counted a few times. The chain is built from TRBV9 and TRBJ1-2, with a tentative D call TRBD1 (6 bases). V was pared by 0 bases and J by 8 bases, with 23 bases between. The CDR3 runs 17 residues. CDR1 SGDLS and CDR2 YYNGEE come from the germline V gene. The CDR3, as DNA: TGTGCCAGCAGCGTAGACCCCTCCTCAACCGGGACATTGGGCTACACCTTC. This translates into CASSVDPSSTGTLGYTF.

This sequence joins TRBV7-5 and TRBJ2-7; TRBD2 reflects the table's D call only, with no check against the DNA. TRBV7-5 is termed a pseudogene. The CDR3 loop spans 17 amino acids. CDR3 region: CARSSVGRSGGGGEQYF. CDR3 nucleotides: TGTGCCAGAAGCTCTGTGGGGAGGAGCGGGGGGGGAGGGGAGCAGTACTTC.